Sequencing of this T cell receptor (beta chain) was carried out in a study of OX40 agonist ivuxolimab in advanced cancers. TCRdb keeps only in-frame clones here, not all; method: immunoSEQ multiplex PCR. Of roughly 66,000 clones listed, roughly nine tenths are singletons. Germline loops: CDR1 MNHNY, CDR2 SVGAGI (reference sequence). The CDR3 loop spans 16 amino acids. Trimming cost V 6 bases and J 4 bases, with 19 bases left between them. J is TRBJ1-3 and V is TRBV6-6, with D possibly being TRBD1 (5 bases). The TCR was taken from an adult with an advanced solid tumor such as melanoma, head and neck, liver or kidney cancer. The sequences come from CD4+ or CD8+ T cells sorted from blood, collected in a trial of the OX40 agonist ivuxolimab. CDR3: CASSSRDSGPGNTIYF. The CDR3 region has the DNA TGTGCCAGCAGCTCCCGGGACTCGGGGCCGGGAAACACCATATATTTT.